This T cell receptor (beta chain) was observed in a study of T cell clonotyping in hematopoietic cell transplantation. General study points: At the given depth, recipient repertoires were over 95% de novo clonotypes.

Sequencing was performed with immunoSEQ multiplex PCR; in TCRdb, only in-frame clones are kept and a portion is missing. This repertoire shows about 27,000 clones, around 70% found once; its top ten account for about 6%. Specified time point: recipient sample about 28 days before transplant, after cytoreduction. A word on this clone: What it binds is not known.

Germline V gene sequence: CDR1 SNHLY, CDR2 FYNNEI. This CDR3 is built from 16 residues. V was cut by 6 bases and J by 7 bases, with 19 bases left in between. The rearrangement links TRBV2 to TRBJ1-6, with D possibly matching TRBD1 (6 bases). The sequence was obtained from a middle-aged man with myelodysplastic syndrome. Some clones in this sample may be carry-over from other donors' samples. The sample here was peripheral blood mononuclear cells, taken before stem cell transplant. CDR3 protein: CASRGGQGVRNSPLHF. CDR3 in DNA: TGTGCCAGCAGGGGGGGGCAGGGCGTTCGGAATTCACCCCTCCACTTT.